The sequence of this TCR beta chain was determined in a study of shared T cell receptors in the human thymus. Measured with immunoSEQ multiplex PCR; TCRdb has only the in-frame clones, and not every one. The table records about 540,000 clones, approximately 80% of them present only once. The CDR3 loop spans 12 amino acids. V was shortened by 4 bases and J by 9 bases, with 9 bases between the two germline ends. The V gene's germline CDR1 is MNHNS and CDR2 SASEGT. This sample also belongs to another study, concerning human thymus T cells. In that study: Thymus tissue was removed during corrective cardiac surgery. What related research reported was that thymic repertoires overlapped highly among unrelated individuals.

V and J are TRBV6-1 and TRBJ1-4; D unresolved. This receptor was identified in a boy younger than two with a congenital heart defect. Sequenced input: thymocytes. The CDR3 region has the DNA TGTGCCAGCAGTGTCACCCTAAAAAAACTGTTTTTT. This sequence encodes CASSVTLKKLFF.